The present T cell receptor (beta chain) was sequenced within a study of blood T cells in healthy people across ages. A J-beta primer mix and a sample-barcoded 5' primer were used in a second PCR of roughly 7 to 12 cycles. TCRdb re-called the 5' RACE reads with MiXCR, one entry per CDR3 protein. This sample has roughly 1,700,000 distinct CDR3 sequences, with about 30% found just once. The table lists this clonotype with a few counts. Sequence at one end of the junction differs from germline and may be a read error. This CDR3 contains 13 residues. Per germline, CDR1 SQVTM and CDR2 ANQGSEA. The TCR comes from a woman younger than 45 in good health. Sequenced: blood. The J gene is TRBJ2-5, the V gene TRBV29-1, with 8 bases fitting TRBD1. CDR3 bases: TGCAGCGTTGAGGTGGACAGGGAAGAGACCCGGTACTTC. This encodes CSVEVDREETRYF.